The 9 T cell receptor beta chains below were found in one sample sequenced in a study of blood T cell repertoires in COVID-19. This table comes from immunoSEQ multiplex PCR, and its TCRdb copy is limited to in-frame clones, with some not included. The sample records approximately 160,000 clones, approximately 85% being singletons. The sequenced sample consisted of peripheral blood. The receptors were sampled from a man in his 60s who had recovered from COVID-19.

This chain connects TRBV6-5 to TRBJ1-2; D unresolved. The CDR3 loop spans 15 amino acids. The germline V gene encodes CDR1 MNHEY and CDR2 SVGAGI. Trimming removed 6 bases from V and 7 bases from J, with 21 bases in between. The CDR3 nucleotides read TGTGCCAGCAGGGAGCTGGGAGCGCGGGGTCGTGGCTACACCTTC. Protein: CASRELGARGRGYTF.

This clone was counted only a few times. The V call is TRBV21-1, the J call TRBJ2-5; TRBD2, the table's D call, was not compared with the DNA. TRBV21-1 is a known pseudogene. The CDR3 sequence is 18 residues long. This CDR3 is CASSNTTRTSGPQETQYF. For the CDR3, the DNA is TGTGCCAGCAGCAATACTACACGGACTAGCGGGCCGCAAGAGACCCAGTACTTC.

CDR3 sequence: CASSLRDRSFSGANVLTF. Here the CDR3 DNA reads TGTGCCAGCAGTTTACGGGACAGATCCTTCTCTGGGGCCAACGTCCTGACTTTC. This chain connects TRBV27 to TRBJ2-6, with TRBD1 matching 7 bases. Germline CDR1 MNHEY, CDR2 SMNVEV (reference sequence). The J segment lost 0 bases and the V segment lost 2 bases, leaving 7 bases of the junction unmatched. The CDR3 extends over 18 amino acids.

V gene TRBV6-5 combines with J gene TRBJ1-2, with TRBD1 as a possible D gene (6 bases). This CDR3 contains 14 residues. V was pared by 7 bases and J by 7 bases, with 19 bases between. CDR1 is MNHEY, CDR2 SVGAGI, per germline. This CDR3 is CASTLTQGIGGYTF. In nucleotides, the CDR3 is TGTGCCAGCACCCTAACCCAGGGGATAGGTGGCTACACCTTC.

The CDR3 here is CASSPQLDSSYEQYF. The DNA for the CDR3 is TGTGCCAGCAGCCCTCAGCTCGACAGCTCCTACGAGCAGTACTTC. The chain carries TRBV9 and TRBJ2-7; weak D call: TRBD1 (5 bases). Germline CDR1 is SGDLS and CDR2 is YYNGEE. The CDR3 loop spans 15 amino acids. Trimming removed 4 bases from V and 0 bases from J, with 14 bases in between. Drawing the rest from reference TRBV9 and TRBJ2-7, the complete variable domain is DSGVTQTPKHLITATGQRVTLRCSPRSGDLSVYWYQQSLDQGLQFLIQYYNGEERAKGNILERFSAQQFPDLHSELNLSSLELGDSALYFCASSPQLDSSYEQYFGPGTRLTVT.

This clone was observed a single time. The V call is TRBV7-2, the J call TRBJ1-5; possibly TRBD1 for D (5 bases). Trimming left V 1 base short and J 5 bases short, with 9 bases between. Germline CDR1 SGHTA, CDR2 FQGNSA. CDR3 size: 14 residues. In DNA form, the CDR3 reads TGTGCCAGCAGCTTAGGACAGTCGTATCAGCCCCAGCATTTT. Translating it yields CASSLGQSYQPQHF.

This clone appeared a single time. V usage is TRBV2 and J usage is TRBJ2-6; 9 bases fit TRBD1. The CDR3 is 14 residues long. V trimming: 10 bases; J trimming: 2 bases; junction bases outside the gene matches: 3. CDR1 is SNHLY and CDR2 is FYNNEI in the germline V gene. The CDR3 is CATGQGAGANVLTF. The CDR3, as DNA: TGTGCCACGGGACAGGGTGCTGGGGCCAACGTCCTGACTTTC.

V and J are TRBV14 and TRBJ1-4, with a tentative D call TRBD1 (5 bases). Trimming took 4 bases from V and 6 from J, leaving 18 bases between them. Germline V gene lookup returns CDR1 SGHDN and CDR2 FVKESK. This CDR3 spans 16 amino acids. In DNA, the CDR3 is TGTGCCAGCAGCCCCTTGATGGCCAGGGAGGATGAAAAACTGTTTTTT. Its protein product is CASSPLMAREDEKLFF. Supplemented by reference TRBV14 and TRBJ1-4, the full variable domain reads EAGVTQFPSHSVIEKGQTVTLRCDPISGHDNLYWYRRVMGKEIKFLLHFVKESKQDESGMPNNRFLAERTGGTYSTLKVQPAELEDSGVYFCASSPLMAREDEKLFFGSGTQLSVL.

This chain links TRBV5-1 with TRBJ2-1; 15 bases match TRBD2. The CDR3 sequence is 17 residues long. V lost 0 bases and J lost 6; bases outside the gene matches: 4. From germline, CDR1 is SGHRS and CDR2 YFSETQ. The CDR3 DNA reads as TGCGCCAGCAGCTTGGCTCCGGGACTAGCGGGGGGCAATGAGCAGTTCTTC. This encodes CASSLAPGLAGGNEQFF.